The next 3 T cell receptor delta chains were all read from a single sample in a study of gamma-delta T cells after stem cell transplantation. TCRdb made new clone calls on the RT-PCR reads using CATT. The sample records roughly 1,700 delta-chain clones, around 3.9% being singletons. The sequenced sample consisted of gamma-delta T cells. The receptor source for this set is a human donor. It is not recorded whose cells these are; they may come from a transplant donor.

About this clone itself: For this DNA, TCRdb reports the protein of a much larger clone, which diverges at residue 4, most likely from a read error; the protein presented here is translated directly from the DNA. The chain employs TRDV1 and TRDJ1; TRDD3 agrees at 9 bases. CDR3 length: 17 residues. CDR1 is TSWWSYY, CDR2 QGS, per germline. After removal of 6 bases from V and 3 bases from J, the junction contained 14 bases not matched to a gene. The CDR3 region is CALGVPKGPGGSDKLIF. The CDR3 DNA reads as TGTGCTCTTGGAGTACCCAAGGGCCCTGGGGGATCCGATAAACTCATCTTT.

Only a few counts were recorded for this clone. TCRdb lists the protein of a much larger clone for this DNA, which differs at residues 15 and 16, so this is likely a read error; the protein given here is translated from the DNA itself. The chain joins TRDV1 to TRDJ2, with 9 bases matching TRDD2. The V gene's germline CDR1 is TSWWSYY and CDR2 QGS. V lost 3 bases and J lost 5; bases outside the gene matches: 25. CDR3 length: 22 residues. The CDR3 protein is CALGDPGPFLPWGPSLTAQLFF. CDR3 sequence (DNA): TGTGCTCTTGGGGACCCCGGCCCCTTCCTACCCTGGGGGCCCAGTCTTACAGCACAACTCTTCTTT.

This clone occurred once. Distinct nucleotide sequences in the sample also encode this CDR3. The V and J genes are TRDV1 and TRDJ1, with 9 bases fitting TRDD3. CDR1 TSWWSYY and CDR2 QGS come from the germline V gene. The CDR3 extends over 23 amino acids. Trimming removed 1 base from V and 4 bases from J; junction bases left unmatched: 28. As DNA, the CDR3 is TGTGCTCTTGGGGAACGGATCCTACTCGTACTGGGGGACCTACTAAGGGGCCTCGATAAACTCATCTTT. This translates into CALGERILLVLGDLLRGLDKLIF.